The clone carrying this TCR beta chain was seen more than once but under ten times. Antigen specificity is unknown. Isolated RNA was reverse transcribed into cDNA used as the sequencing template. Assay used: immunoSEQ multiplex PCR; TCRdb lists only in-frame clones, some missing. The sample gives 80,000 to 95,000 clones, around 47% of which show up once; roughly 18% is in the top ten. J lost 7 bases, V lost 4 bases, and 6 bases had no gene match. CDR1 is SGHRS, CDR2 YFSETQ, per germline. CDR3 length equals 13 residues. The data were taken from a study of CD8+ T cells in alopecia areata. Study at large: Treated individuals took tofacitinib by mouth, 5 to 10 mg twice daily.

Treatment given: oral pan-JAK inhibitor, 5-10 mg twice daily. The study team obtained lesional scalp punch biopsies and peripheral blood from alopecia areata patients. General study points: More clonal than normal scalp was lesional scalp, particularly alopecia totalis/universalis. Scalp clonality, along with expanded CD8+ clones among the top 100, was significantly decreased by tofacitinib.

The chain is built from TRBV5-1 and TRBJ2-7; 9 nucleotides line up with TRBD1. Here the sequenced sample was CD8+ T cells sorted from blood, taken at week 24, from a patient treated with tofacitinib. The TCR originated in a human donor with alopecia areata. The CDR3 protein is CASSIGQGREQYF. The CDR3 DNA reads TGCGCCAGCAGCATTGGACAGGGGCGTGAGCAGTACTTC.